This TCR beta chain emerged from a study of Ad26.COV2.S vaccination and SARS-CoV-2 variants. Study-wide findings and caveats: Across vaccine and placebo recipients, the breadth of non-spike TCRs was similar.

On this clone itself: Its antigen remains unidentified.

Assay used: immunoSEQ multiplex PCR; TCRdb lists only in-frame clones, some missing. The sample consists of about 400,000 clones, around 82% of them appearing once. The treatment denotes: 15 to 20 received Ad26.COV2.S at low or high dose, single or two shots; roughly five received placebo; per-sample allocation not given. The study sampled participants on day 63 after the first vaccine or placebo injection. Trimming took off 1 base at V and 6 bases at J, with 9 bases between the two ends. CDR1 and CDR2 (germline): SGHTA, FQGNSA. CDR3 length equals 14 residues. The chain combines TRBV7-2 with TRBJ2-2, with D possibly being TRBD2 (6 bases). The sequence derives from a person aged 18-60 years who received the Ad26.COV2.S COVID-19 vaccine or a placebo. This sample comprised peripheral blood, obtained in a trial of Ad26.COV2.S vaccine versus placebo. As DNA, the CDR3 is TGTGCCAGCAGCTTAGATTGGGGGGCCGGGGAGCTGTTTTTT. Translation: CASSLDWGAGELFF. The variable domain in full, with the rest retrieved from reference TRBV7-2 and TRBJ2-2, is GAGVSQSPSNKVTEKGKDVELRCDPISGHTALYWYRQSLGQGLEFLIYFQGNSAPDKSGLPSDRFSAERTGGSVSTLTIQRTQQEDSAVYLCASSLDWGAGELFFGEGSRLTVL.